A selection of T cell receptor beta chains follows, all from one sample in a study of blood T cell repertoires in COVID-19. Clones were read by immunoSEQ multiplex PCR, and TCRdb kept only the in-frame ones, dropping some. The sample has roughly 500,000 clones; approximately 91% are singletons. The sequenced sample consisted of PBMCs or T cells enriched from blood (not recorded which). These receptors were collected from a woman aged 60 to 75 who had recovered from COVID-19. Both conserved end residues are part of each CDR3. Each record gives: clone size, V gene, J gene, CDR3 length, D gene, CDR3 protein, CDR3 DNA. A D gene is named only where the DNA matches it firmly. Some rows mark clone size as missing; the rest say once, few, many or name a class of expanded clone.

.	TRBV5-1	TRBJ2-5	13	TRBD1	CASSVTGEKTQYF	TGCGCCAGCAGCGTGACAGGGGAAAAGACCCAGTACTTC
.	TRBV5-1	TRBJ1-3	15	.	CASRRAVGDGNTIYF	TGCGCCAGCCGACGAGCTGTCGGGGATGGAAACACCATATATTTT
.	TRBV2	TRBJ1-6	15	TRBD1	CASSGGTVYNSPLHF	TGTGCCAGCAGCGGTGGGACAGTCTATAATTCACCCCTCCACTTT
.	TRBV5-6	TRBJ2-7	19	TRBD2	CASSPPKGGQRGLPYEQYF	TGTGCCAGCAGCCCACCAAAGGGAGGCCAGCGGGGCCTACCCTACGAGCAGTACTTC
.	TRBV10-3	TRBJ1-2	14	TRBD1	CAIRRDRGDYGYTF	TGTGCCATCAGGAGGGACAGGGGGGACTATGGCTACACCTTC
.	TRBV6-5	TRBJ1-1	12	.	CASSLPMGGAFF	TGTGCCAGCAGTCTCCCGATGGGGGGAGCTTTCTTT
.	TRBV4-1	TRBJ1-2	14	TRBD1	CASSPGQGVDGYTF	TGCGCCAGCAGCCCGGGACAGGGAGTAGATGGCTACACCTTC
.	TRBV7-6	TRBJ2-2	16	.	CASSYDTLGTPGELFF	TGTGCCAGCAGCTACGATACACTGGGGACACCCGGGGAGCTGTTTTTT
once	TRBV4-1	TRBJ2-2	18	TRBD1	CASSLHPPGTGGPGELFF	TGCGCCAGCAGCCTTCACCCCCCCGGGACAGGGGGCCCCGGGGAGCTGTTTTTT
once	TRBV9	TRBJ1-2	14	TRBD1	CASSSPGQDYGYTF	TGTGCCAGCAGCTCACCGGGACAGGACTATGGCTATACCTTC
few	TRBV29-1	TRBJ1-1	14	.	CSVGQEPSNTEAFF	TGCAGCGTTGGACAGGAACCTTCCAACACTGAAGCTTTCTTT
.	TRBV24-1	TRBJ1-1	14	.	CATSPGGFDTEAFF	TGTGCCACCAGTCCGGGAGGGTTCGACACTGAAGCTTTCTTT
.	TRBV7-2	TRBJ2-1	15	TRBD2	CASRPGLAGGNEQFF	TGTGCCAGCAGGCCGGGACTAGCGGGGGGAAATGAGCAGTTCTTC
.	TRBV24-1	TRBJ2-1	13	.	CATSDLGGDEQFF	TGTGCCACCAGTGATTTAGGAGGGGATGAGCAGTTCTTC
once	TRBV10-3	TRBJ1-1	14	.	CAIRLQGPNTEAFF	TGTGCCATCAGGTTACAGGGACCCAACACTGAAGCTTTCTTT
.	TRBV27	TRBJ2-1	13	.	CASSSYRDNEQFF	TGTGCCAGCAGTAGCTACAGGGACAATGAGCAGTTCTTC
.	TRBV30	TRBJ1-5	14	TRBD1	CAWSPGQGNQPQHF	TGTGCCTGGAGTCCGGGACAGGGAAATCAGCCCCAGCATTTT
.	TRBV24-1	TRBJ1-4	12	.	CATSDSDRVLFF	TGTGCCACCAGTGATTCTGACAGAGTGCTGTTTTTT
.	TRBV7-8	TRBJ1-3	15	.	CASSLGTGGGNTIYF	TGTGCCAGCAGCTTAGGAACGGGGGGTGGAAACACCATATATTTT
.	TRBV2	TRBJ1-2	14	.	CASSDSGRAYGYTF	TGTGCCAGCAGTGACTCGGGCAGGGCATATGGCTACACCTTC
.	TRBV2	TRBJ1-1	15	.	CASRIQGSENTEAFF	TGTGCCAGCAGGATACAGGGTTCGGAGAACACTGAAGCTTTCTTT
.	TRBV19	TRBJ2-1	15	.	CASSMNRASYNEQFF	TGTGCCAGTAGTATGAACAGGGCGTCCTACAATGAGCAGTTCTTC
once	TRBV19	TRBJ2-5	17	.	CASSIRNRLLYQETQYF	TGTGCCAGTAGTATCAGGAACAGGCTCCTGTACCAAGAGACCCAGTACTTC
.	TRBV27	TRBJ1-6	14	.	CASSLFSYNSPLHF	TGTGCCAGCAGTTTATTCAGTTACAATTCACCCCTCCACTTT
.	TRBV18	TRBJ2-3	14	TRBD2	CASSRTTSVDTQYF	TGTGCCAGCTCACGAACGACTAGCGTAGATACGCAGTATTTT
once	TRBV11-2	TRBJ2-7	14	.	CASSIRVGVYEQYF	TGTGCCAGCAGCATCAGGGTTGGCGTGTACGAGCAGTACTTC
.	TRBV6-2/TRBV6-3	TRBJ1-2	17	TRBD1	CASSYWADRGGGYGYTF	TGTGCCAGCAGTTACTGGGCCGACAGGGGTGGTGGCTATGGCTACACCTTC
once	TRBV7-9	TRBJ2-3	15	TRBD2	CASSLGSGGEDTQYF	TGTGCCAGCAGCTTAGGTAGCGGGGGAGAAGATACGCAGTATTTT
.	TRBV10-2	TRBJ2-3	15	.	CASSDLDTGTDTQYF	TGCGCCAGCAGTGATTTAGACACCGGCACAGATACGCAGTATTTT
.	TRBV11-2	TRBJ1-2	16	.	CASSLGLIQTNYGYTF	TGTGCCAGCAGCTTAGGCCTAATACAGACAAACTATGGCTACACCTTC
few	TRBV7-8	TRBJ1-2	16	TRBD1	CASSTGQQYTAYGYTF	TGTGCCAGCAGCACGGGACAGCAGTATACCGCGTATGGCTACACCTTC
.	TRBV9	TRBJ2-7	14	TRBD2	CASSVAVGGDEQYF	TGTGCCAGCAGCGTAGCCGTTGGGGGGGACGAGCAGTACTTC
.	TRBV7-2	TRBJ2-1	15	.	CASSDDLISYNEQFF	TGTGCCAGCAGCGACGACTTAATCTCCTACAATGAGCAGTTCTTC
.	TRBV7-2	TRBJ1-6	16	.	CASQSIGSSYNSPLHF	TGTGCCAGCCAGAGTATAGGGAGCTCCTATAATTCACCCCTCCACTTT
.	TRBV27	TRBJ2-2	17	TRBD1	CASSASPGQGDTGELFF	TGTGCCAGCAGTGCTTCCCCGGGACAGGGGGACACCGGGGAGCTGTTTTTT
.	TRBV12-3/TRBV12-4	TRBJ1-3	12	.	CASRPGGNTIYF	TGTGCCAGCAGGCCAGGGGGAAACACCATATATTTT
.	TRBV9	TRBJ1-4	15	.	CASSAFRGINEKLFF	TGTGCCAGCAGCGCGTTCAGGGGAATTAATGAAAAACTGTTTTTT
.	TRBV27	TRBJ1-2	14	.	CASSVGTGPYGYTF	TGTGCCAGCAGTGTAGGGACTGGTCCTTATGGCTACACCTTC
.	TRBV2	TRBJ2-1	14	.	CASMGGPSYNEQFF	TGTGCCAGCATGGGGGGGCCGTCCTACAATGAGCAGTTCTTC
.	TRBV21-1	TRBJ1-2	19	.	CASSKAPRQGRMKFGGYTF	TGTGCCAGCAGCAAAGCTCCCCGACAGGGGAGAATGAAGTTTGGTGGCTACACCTTC
.	TRBV7-6	TRBJ1-6	19	TRBD1	CASSLGTGGSSSYNSPLHF	TGTGCCAGCAGCTTGGGGACAGGGGGAAGTAGCTCCTATAATTCACCCCTCCACTTT
.	TRBV5-4	TRBJ2-3	15	TRBD2	CASSFSGGGTDTQYF	TGTGCCAGCAGCTTTAGCGGGGGGGGTACAGATACGCAGTATTTT
.	TRBV2	TRBJ2-3	16	.	CASSEAFRDSTDTQYF	TGTGCCAGCAGTGAAGCGTTCCGGGACTCCACAGATACGCAGTATTTT
once	TRBV29-1	TRBJ2-2	15	.	CSVGGGGTNTGELFF	TGCAGCGTTGGAGGTGGGGGCACGAACACCGGGGAGCTGTTTTTT
few	TRBV19	TRBJ1-5	15	TRBD1	CASSPGQGPNQPQHF	TGTGCCAGTAGCCCCGGACAGGGGCCCAATCAGCCCCAGCATTTT
.	TRBV7-2	TRBJ2-1	12	.	CASSLGSKGEFF	TGTGCCAGCAGCTTAGGAAGTAAGGGGGAGTTCTTC
.	TRBV3-1/TRBV3-2	TRBJ1-4	16	.	CASSLSHQGTNEKLFF	TGTGCCAGCAGCCTCTCCCACCAGGGAACTAATGAAAAACTGTTTTTT
.	TRBV19	TRBJ1-4	16	TRBD1	CASSMQDRATNEKLFF	TGTGCCAGTAGTATGCAGGACAGGGCAACTAATGAAAAACTGTTTTTT
.	TRBV19	TRBJ2-2	16	.	CASSIVYQGNTGELFF	TGTGCCAGTAGTATCGTATACCAGGGAAACACCGGGGAGCTGTTTTTT
.	TRBV5-6	TRBJ1-6	15	.	CASSFWLRSNSPLHF	TGTGCCAGCAGCTTCTGGCTGAGGAGTAATTCACCCCTCCACTTT
.	TRBV11-3	TRBJ2-1	17	.	CASRPLGSSLGANEQFF	TGTGCCAGCAGGCCGCTCGGGAGCTCCTTAGGGGCCAATGAGCAGTTCTTC
.	TRBV11-2	TRBJ2-1	19	.	CASSLVLTGAVDAYNEQFF	TGTGCCAGCAGCTTAGTACTGACAGGTGCCGTTGATGCCTACAATGAGCAGTTCTTC
.	TRBV27	TRBJ2-7	15	TRBD1	CASSYGQAPTYEQYF	TGTGCCAGCAGCTATGGACAGGCTCCTACCTACGAGCAGTACTTC
.	TRBV10-2	TRBJ2-1	15	.	CASSGALRAYNEQFF	TGCGCCAGCAGTGGGGCCCTTAGAGCCTACAATGAGCAGTTCTTC
once	TRBV5-6	TRBJ2-1	14	.	CASSLGPGYNEQFF	TGTGCCAGCAGCTTGGGTCCGGGATACAATGAGCAGTTCTTC
.	TRBV4-1	TRBJ1-5	15	.	CASSQVGGGNQPQHF	TGCGCCAGCAGCCAAGTAGGGGGGGGCAACCAGCCCCAGCATTTT
.	TRBV10-2	TRBJ2-3	12	.	CASSESRDTQYF	TGCGCCAGCAGTGAGTCGCGGGATACGCAGTATTTT
.	TRBV29-1	TRBJ1-4	15	.	CSVEGGRGTNEKLFF	TGCAGCGTTGAAGGAGGGCGGGGAACTAATGAAAAACTGTTTTTT
.	TRBV18	TRBJ1-4	13	.	CASSPITSEKLFF	TGTGCCAGCTCACCAATAACTTCAGAAAAACTGTTTTTT
.	TRBV7-2	TRBJ1-2	17	TRBD1	CASSSRPRTGPLYGYTF	TGTGCCAGCAGCTCAAGACCCCGGACAGGCCCTCTTTATGGCTACACCTTC